Shown below are 23 T cell receptor beta chains from a single sample sequenced in a study of CD8 T cells in Susac syndrome. The RNA input was roughly 0.45 to 1 ug, and it was reverse transcribed with random hexamers. TCRdb itself ran the immunoSEQ multiplex PCR reads through MiXCR, one entry per CDR3 protein. The data contain 250,000 or so distinct CDR3 sequences, 93% of them seen just once; the ten biggest clones take up around 0.072%. The source material was CD4+ T cells from PBMCs. The receptors originated from a human donor with multiple sclerosis.

The chain carries TRBV7-2 and TRBJ2-3; a possible D gene is TRBD1 (6 bases). V gave up 1 base and J gave up 3 bases, with 20 bases separating them. Germline V CDR1 and CDR2: SGHTA, FQGNSA. The CDR3 is 18 residues long. The CDR3, as DNA: TGTGCCAGCAGCTTAGTAACAGGGCGAGCATTTATGACAGATACGCAGTATTTT. It yields the protein CASSLVTGRAFMTDTQYF.

In the case of this clonotype: Its ends do not fully match the called genes, so a read error is possible. The chain carries TRBV12-3 or TRBV12-4 and TRBJ1-3; D remains ambiguous. CDR3 length: 8 residues. The CDR3 loop reads CASSGEVF. In nucleotides, the CDR3 is TGTGCCAGCAGTGGGGAGGTCTTT.

The V gene is TRBV29-1, the J gene TRBJ2-7; TRBD2 is a possible D gene (6 bases). Germline V gene lookup returns CDR1 SQVTM and CDR2 ANQGSEA. The CDR3 sequence is 11 residues long. With 6 bases removed from V and 4 bases from J, the gap between germline ends came to 10 bases. The CDR3 here is CSVRAGYEQYF. In DNA form, the CDR3 reads TGCAGCGTCCGAGCGGGTTACGAGCAGTACTTC.

CDR3 DNA sequence: TGTGCCAGCAGCTCCCGGACAGGGGAGGTAAACACTGAAGCTTTCTTT. This encodes CASSSRTGEVNTEAFF. This sequence joins TRBV6-1 and TRBJ1-1, with 9 bases lining up with TRBD1. J gave up 2 bases and V 6 bases, and 10 bases lay outside the gene matches. CDR1 MNHNS and CDR2 SASEGT come from the germline V gene. The CDR3 runs to 16 residues.

The table lists this clonotype with a count of one. The chain combines TRBV28 with TRBJ2-2; D assignment may be TRBD1 or TRBD2 (6 bases each). Germline CDR1 is MDHEN and CDR2 is SYDVKM. The CDR3 spans 15 residues. V lost 2 bases, J lost 4 bases, and 11 bases lay in between. The CDR3 loop reads CASSLTGAVTGELFF. The CDR3 DNA reads TGTGCCAGCAGTTTAACGGGGGCCGTCACCGGGGAGCTGTTTTTT.

The V and J genes are TRBV28 and TRBJ1-1; D gene uncertain. The germline V gene encodes CDR1 MDHEN and CDR2 SYDVKM. V shed 2 bases and J shed 7 bases, with 8 bases lying between them. The CDR3 consists of 12 residues. CDR3 coding DNA: TGTGCCAGCAGTTTAAGGCAGGTTGAAGCTTTCTTT. It encodes CASSLRQVEAFF.

The rearrangement joins TRBV12-3 or TRBV12-4 to TRBJ1-5, with 7 bases fitting TRBD1. This CDR3 has 14 amino acids. Trimming took 7 bases from V and 2 from J; bases not matched to a gene: 5. The CDR3 spells CASTRDRGNQPQHF. The CDR3 DNA sequence: TGTGCCAGCACACGAGACAGGGGCAATCAGCCCCAGCATTTT.

The chain employs TRBV12-3 or TRBV12-4 and TRBJ2-3; D gene uncertain. V gave up 8 bases and J gave up 4 bases, with 19 bases separating them. The CDR3 sequence is 15 residues long. The CDR3 region has the DNA TGTGCCAGCTTTGCGGACGGGTGGCCATCAGATACGCAGTATTTT. It yields the protein CASFADGWPSDTQYF.

The CDR3 region is CASSGLMRETQYF. As DNA, the CDR3 is TGTGCCAGCAGCGGGCTCATGAGAGAGACCCAGTACTTC. The chain recombines TRBV5-6 with TRBJ2-5; D unresolved. Germline CDR1 is SGHDT and CDR2 is YYEEEE. This CDR3 spans 13 amino acids. V dropped 4 bases and J dropped 4 bases, with 11 bases sitting between them.

The rearrangement uses TRBV6-5 and TRBJ2-7; 7 bases align to TRBD1. Germline V gives CDR1 MNHEY, CDR2 SVGAGI. This CDR3 has 14 amino acids. Trimming cost V 2 bases and J 2 bases; bases outside gene matches: 3. The CDR3 loop is CASSYGTATYEQYF. DNA of the CDR3: TGTGCCAGCAGTTACGGGACAGCGACCTACGAGCAGTACTTC.

The chain is built from TRBV27 and TRBJ2-2, with D maybe TRBD1 (7 bases). Trimming took off 6 bases at V and 6 bases at J, with 11 bases between the two ends. The germline V gene encodes CDR1 MNHEY and CDR2 SMNVEV (reference sequence). CDR3 length: 13 amino acids. The CDR3 spells CASREGQSGELFF. CDR3 nucleotide sequence: TGTGCCAGCAGGGAGGGACAGTCCGGGGAGCTGTTTTTT.

This clonotype is a singleton in its sample. The CDR3 nucleotides are TGTGCCAGCAAGGTAGCGATGAGCTCCTACGAGCAGTACTTC. Amino acids: CASKVAMSSYEQYF. The chain links TRBV6-5 to TRBJ2-7; D may be TRBD2 (5 bases). V gave up 7 bases and J gave up 0 bases, with 13 bases separating them. CDR1 is MNHEY and CDR2 is SVGAGI in the germline V gene. This CDR3 is 14 amino acids long.

The chain combines TRBV24-1 with TRBJ1-1; D uncertain. CDR3 length: 15 residues. Germline V gene data show CDR1 as KGHDR and CDR2 as SFDVKD. V shed 3 bases and J shed 1 base, with 11 bases lying between them. Written as DNA, the CDR3 is TGTGCCACCAGTGATCCCCGTGGAGAGAACACTGAAGCTTTCTTT. Translated: CATSDPRGENTEAFF.

V usage is TRBV7-3 and J usage is TRBJ2-1, with D possibly called TRBD1 or TRBD2 (6 bases each). The CDR3 extends over 12 amino acids. Germline V gene data show CDR1 as SGHTA and CDR2 as FQGTGA. V was shortened by 8 bases and J by 7 bases, with 12 bases between the two germline ends. The CDR3 region is CASGRGGNEQFF. DNA of the CDR3: TGTGCCAGCGGCAGGGGAGGAAATGAGCAGTTCTTC.

The gene calls are TRBV18 and TRBJ2-2, with a tentative D call TRBD2 (6 bases). Germline V lookup: CDR1 KGHSH, CDR2 LQKENI. The CDR3 consists of 14 residues. Between the trimmed V and J ends, which lost 1 base and 6 bases, there was a span of 9 bases. The DNA of the CDR3 is TGTGCCAGCTCACCACTGGACTACTCCGGGGAGCTGTTTTTT. This encodes CASSPLDYSGELFF.

V usage is TRBV5-5 and J usage is TRBJ2-5; 8 bases are shared with TRBD1. Germline assignment: CDR1 SGHKS and CDR2 YYEKEE (reference sequence). The junction had 10 bases not matched to a gene; V was cut back by 4 bases and J by 5 bases. CDR3 size: 15 residues. The CDR3 region has the DNA TGTGCCAGCAGCCCGAGGACAGGGACGGGGGAGACCCAGTACTTC. Protein product: CASSPRTGTGETQYF.

Here the CDR3 reads CASSLGGPSGEQFF. CDR3 in DNA: TGCGCCAGCAGCTTGGGGGGCCCTTCCGGTGAGCAGTTCTTC. The chain employs TRBV5-1 and TRBJ2-1; D perhaps matches TRBD1 (5 bases). The V end lost 0 bases, the J end lost 9 bases, and 13 bases lay between the germline ends. Germline V gene data show CDR1 as SGHRS and CDR2 as YFSETQ. The CDR3 is made up of 14 amino acids.

The chain recombines TRBV5-4 with TRBJ2-7; D possibly matches TRBD1 or TRBD2 (6 bases each). CDR3 size: 16 residues. Germline V gene sequence: CDR1 SGHNT, CDR2 YYREEE (reference sequence). Trimming pared 0 bases from V and 5 bases from J, leaving 18 bases between. CDR3 bases: TGTGCCAGCAGCTTGGGGGGGGCAGGGCAGAATCACGAGCAGTACTTC. It translates to CASSLGGAGQNHEQYF.

The chain carries TRBV16 and TRBJ1-2; no definite D call. The ends were cut back, 0 bases at V and 8 bases at J, with 4 bases in the middle. CDR1 KGHSY and CDR2 FQNENV come from the germline V gene. The CDR3 is 11 residues long. CDR3 sequence: CASSQSGGYTF. For the CDR3, the DNA is TGTGCCAGCAGCCAATCAGGGGGCTACACCTTC. The complete variable domain, with remaining parts taken from reference TRBV16 and TRBJ1-2, reads GEEVAQTPKHLVRGEGQKAKLYCAPIKGHSYVFWYQQVLKNEFKFLISFQNENVFDETGMPKERFSAKCLPNSPCSLEIQATKLEDSAVYFCASSQSGGYTFGSGTRLTVV.

This clonotype appeared a single time. This rearrangement joins TRBV7-3 to TRBJ2-1, with D perhaps TRBD1 (6 bases). With 5 bases removed from V and 7 bases from J, the gap between germline ends came to 15 bases. Germline values: CDR1 SGHTA, CDR2 FQGTGA. CDR3 size: 14 residues. The CDR3 nucleotides read TGTGCCAGCAGCAAAGGTGGACAGTGGAATGAGCAGTTCTTC. Residues: CASSKGGQWNEQFF. Complete variable domain (other parts from reference TRBV7-3 and TRBJ2-1): GAGVSQTPSNKVTEKGKYVELRCDPISGHTALYWYRQSLGQGPEFLIYFQGTGAADDSGLPNDRFFAVRPEGSVSTLKIQRTERGDSAVYLCASSKGGQWNEQFFGPGTRLTVL.

This clonotype was seen a few times. The chain has TRBV6-2 or TRBV6-3 and TRBJ2-5, with TRBD2 matching over 9 bases. The CDR3 sequence is 13 residues long. Germline V gives CDR1 MNHEY, CDR2 SVGEGT. V dropped 6 bases and J dropped 3; count of bases not matched to a gene: 2. CDR3 in amino acids: CASSRTSEETQYF. In DNA, the CDR3 is TGTGCCAGCAGCCGGACTAGCGAAGAGACCCAGTACTTC.

This sequence joins TRBV19 and TRBJ1-2, with a tentative D call TRBD1 (6 bases). This CDR3 comprises 15 residues. V gave up 3 bases and J gave up 4 bases, with 15 bases separating them. Germline CDR1 LNHDA, CDR2 SQIVND (reference sequence). The CDR3 DNA follows: TGTGCCAGTAGTATTTCAGGGGTTGGGGCCTATGGCTACACCTTC. Amino acids: CASSISGVGAYGYTF.

The chain joins TRBV20-1 to TRBJ1-2; D unresolved. The V and J ends lost 0 bases and 0 bases respectively, with 8 bases between them. Germline CDR1 DFQATT, CDR2 SNEGSKA (reference sequence). The CDR3 spans 14 residues. CDR3 coding DNA: TGCAGTGCTAGAGAGGGGTCATCTAACTATGGCTACACCTTC. Protein: CSAREGSSNYGYTF.